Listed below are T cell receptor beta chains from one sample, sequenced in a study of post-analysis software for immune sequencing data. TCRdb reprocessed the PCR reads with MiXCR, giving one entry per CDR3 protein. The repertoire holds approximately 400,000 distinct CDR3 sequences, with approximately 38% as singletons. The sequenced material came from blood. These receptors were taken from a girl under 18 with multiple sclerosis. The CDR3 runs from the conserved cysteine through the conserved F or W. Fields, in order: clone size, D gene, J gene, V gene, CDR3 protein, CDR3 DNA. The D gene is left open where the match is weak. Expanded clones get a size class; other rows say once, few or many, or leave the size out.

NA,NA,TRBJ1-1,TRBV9,CASSRGGDTEAFF,TGTGCCAGCAGCCGTGGGGGGGACACTGAAGCTTTCTTT
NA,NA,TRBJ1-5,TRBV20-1,CSAIEGTHQSQPQHF,TGCAGTGCTATAGAAGGAACCCACCAGAGTCAGCCCCAGCATTTT
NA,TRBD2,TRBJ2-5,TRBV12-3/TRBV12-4,CASSSARGERETQYF,TGTGCCAGCAGTTCTGCGCGGGGGGAGAGGGAGACCCAGTACTTC
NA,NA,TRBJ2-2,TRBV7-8,CASSFHGALDTGELFF,TGTGCCAGCAGCTTTCATGGGGCGCTGGACACCGGGGAGCTGTTTTTT
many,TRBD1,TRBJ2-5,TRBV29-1,CSVSGTDYQETQYF,TGCAGCGTGTCCGGGACAGATTACCAAGAGACCCAGTACTTC
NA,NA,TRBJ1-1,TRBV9,CASSVGAGAEGEAFF,TGTGCCAGCAGCGTAGGCGCAGGGGCGGAAGGTGAAGCTTTCTTT
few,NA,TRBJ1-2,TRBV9,CASSEGTTYGYTF,TGTGCCAGCAGCGAAGGGACGACCTATGGCTACACCTTC
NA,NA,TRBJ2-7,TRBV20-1,CSAVGHSGYNEQYF,TGCAGTGCGGTCGGACACAGCGGATACAATGAGCAGTACTTC
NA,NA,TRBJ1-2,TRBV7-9,CASSFAQGMDGYTF,TGTGCCAGCAGCTTCGCGCAGGGGATGGATGGCTACACCTTC
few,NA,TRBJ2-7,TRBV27,CASSLSMGHEQYF,TGTGCCAGCAGTTTATCGATGGGACACGAGCAGTACTTC
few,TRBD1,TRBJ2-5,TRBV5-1,CASSSDRGHETQYF,TGCGCCAGCAGCTCGGACAGGGGGCACGAGACCCAGTACTTC
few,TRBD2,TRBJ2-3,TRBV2,CASSSGRGGTDTQYF,TGTGCCAGCAGTTCGGGACGGGGGGGCACAGATACGCAGTATTTT
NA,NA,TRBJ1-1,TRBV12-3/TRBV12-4,CASSLASEKAFF,TGTGCCAGCAGTTTGGCGTCGGAAAAAGCTTTCTTT
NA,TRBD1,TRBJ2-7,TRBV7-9,CASSFSGTASYEQYF,TGTGCCAGCAGCTTTTCCGGGACAGCCTCCTACGAGCAGTACTTC
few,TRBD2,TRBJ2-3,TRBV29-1,CSVASGSITDTQYF,TGCAGCGTAGCTAGCGGGAGTATAACAGATACGCAGTATTTT